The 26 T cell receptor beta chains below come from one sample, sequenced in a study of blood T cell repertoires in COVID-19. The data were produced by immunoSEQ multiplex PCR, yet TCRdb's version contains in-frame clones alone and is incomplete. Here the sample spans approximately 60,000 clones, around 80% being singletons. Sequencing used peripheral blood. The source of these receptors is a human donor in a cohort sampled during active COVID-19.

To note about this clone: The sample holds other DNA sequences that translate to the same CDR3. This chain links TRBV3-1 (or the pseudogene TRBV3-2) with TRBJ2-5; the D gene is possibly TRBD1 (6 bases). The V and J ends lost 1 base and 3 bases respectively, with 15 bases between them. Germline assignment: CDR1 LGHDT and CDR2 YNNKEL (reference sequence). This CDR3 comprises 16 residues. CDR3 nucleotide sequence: TGTGCCAGCAGCCAAGGCCTAGGGGGTCGTAAAGAGACCCAGTACTTC. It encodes CASSQGLGGRKETQYF.

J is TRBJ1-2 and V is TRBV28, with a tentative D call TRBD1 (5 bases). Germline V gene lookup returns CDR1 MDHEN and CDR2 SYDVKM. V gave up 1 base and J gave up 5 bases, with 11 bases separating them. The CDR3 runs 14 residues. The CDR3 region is CASSLSGTTYGYTF. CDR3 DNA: TGTGCCAGCAGTTTATCTGGGACTACGTATGGCTACACCTTC.

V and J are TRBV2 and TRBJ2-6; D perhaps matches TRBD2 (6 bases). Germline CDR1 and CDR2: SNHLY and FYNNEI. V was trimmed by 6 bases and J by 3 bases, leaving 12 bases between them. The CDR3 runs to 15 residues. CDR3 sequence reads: CASSPGVGGANVLTF. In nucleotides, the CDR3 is TGTGCCAGCAGCCCGGGAGTCGGTGGGGCCAACGTCCTGACTTTC.

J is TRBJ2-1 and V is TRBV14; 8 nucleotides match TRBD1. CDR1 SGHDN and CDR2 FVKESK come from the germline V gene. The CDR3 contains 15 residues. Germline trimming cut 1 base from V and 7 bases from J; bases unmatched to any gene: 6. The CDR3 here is CASSQAGQGQNEQFF. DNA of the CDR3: TGTGCCAGCAGCCAAGCAGGACAGGGTCAGAATGAGCAGTTCTTC.

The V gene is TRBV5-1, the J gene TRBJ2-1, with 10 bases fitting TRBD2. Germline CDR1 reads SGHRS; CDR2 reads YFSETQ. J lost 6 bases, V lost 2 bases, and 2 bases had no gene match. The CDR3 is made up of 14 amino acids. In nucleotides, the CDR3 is TGCGCCAGCAGCTTTAGCGGGGGGTCCAATGAGCAGTTCTTC. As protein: CASSFSGGSNEQFF.

This CDR3 reads CASSQGLPTDTQYF. For the CDR3, the DNA is TGTGCCAGCAGTCAAGGACTACCTACAGATACGCAGTATTTT. The chain recombines TRBV6-2 or TRBV6-3 with TRBJ2-3, with TRBD2 as a possible D gene (6 bases). CDR3 length: 14 residues. V dropped 5 bases and J dropped 3 bases, with 12 bases sitting between them. Germline CDR1 and CDR2: MNHEY and SVGEGT.

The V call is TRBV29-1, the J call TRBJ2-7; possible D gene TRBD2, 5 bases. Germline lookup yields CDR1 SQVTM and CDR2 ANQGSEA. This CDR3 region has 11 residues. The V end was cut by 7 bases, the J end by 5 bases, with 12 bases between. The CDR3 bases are TGCAGCGCCCGAGTGGGAGACGAGCAGTACTTC. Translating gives CSARVGDEQYF.

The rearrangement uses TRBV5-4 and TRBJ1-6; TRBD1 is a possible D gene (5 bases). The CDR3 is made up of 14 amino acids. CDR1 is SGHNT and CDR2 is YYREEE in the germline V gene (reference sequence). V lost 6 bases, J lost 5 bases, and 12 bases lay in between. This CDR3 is CASTQGIDNSPLHF. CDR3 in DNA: TGTGCCAGCACCCAGGGAATCGATAATTCACCCCTCCACTTT.

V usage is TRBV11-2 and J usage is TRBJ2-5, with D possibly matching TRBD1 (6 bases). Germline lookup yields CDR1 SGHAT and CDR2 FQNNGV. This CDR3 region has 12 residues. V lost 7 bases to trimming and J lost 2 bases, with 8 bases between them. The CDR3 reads CASTRGQETQYF. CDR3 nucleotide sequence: TGTGCCAGCACCAGGGGTCAAGAGACCCAGTACTTC.

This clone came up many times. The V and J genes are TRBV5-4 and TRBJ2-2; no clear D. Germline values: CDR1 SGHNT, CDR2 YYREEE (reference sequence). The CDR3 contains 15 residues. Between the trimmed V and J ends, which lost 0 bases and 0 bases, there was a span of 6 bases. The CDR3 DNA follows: TGTGCCAGCAGCTTGGGTAACACGAACACCGGGGAGCTGTTTTTT. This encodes CASSLGNTNTGELFF.

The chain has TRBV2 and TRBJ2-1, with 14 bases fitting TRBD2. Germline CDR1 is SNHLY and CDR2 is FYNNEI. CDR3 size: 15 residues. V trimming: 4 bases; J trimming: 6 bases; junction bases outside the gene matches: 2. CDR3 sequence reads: CASSATSGGVNEQFF. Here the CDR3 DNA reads TGTGCCAGCAGTGCGACTAGCGGGGGGGTCAATGAGCAGTTCTTC.

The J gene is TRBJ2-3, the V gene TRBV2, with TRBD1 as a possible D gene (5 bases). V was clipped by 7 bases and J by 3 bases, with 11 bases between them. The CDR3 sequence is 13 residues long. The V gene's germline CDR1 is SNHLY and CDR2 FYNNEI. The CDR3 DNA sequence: TGTGCCAGCAACTACAGGAAAACAGATACGCAGTATTTT. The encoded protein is CASNYRKTDTQYF.

The CDR3 loop is CASSTGMNTEAFF. The CDR3, as DNA: TGTGCCAGCAGTACAGGCATGAACACTGAAGCTTTCTTT. V gene TRBV6-5 combines with J gene TRBJ1-1, with D possibly being TRBD1 (5 bases). In germline, CDR1 is MNHEY, CDR2 SVGAGI. The length of the CDR3 is 13 residues. V gave up 5 bases and J gave up 0 bases, with 7 bases separating them.

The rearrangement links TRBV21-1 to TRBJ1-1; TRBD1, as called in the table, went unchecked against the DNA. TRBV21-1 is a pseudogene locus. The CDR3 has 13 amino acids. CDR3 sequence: CASSNFKNTEAFF. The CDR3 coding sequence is TGTGCCAGCAGCAATTTCAAGAACACTGAAGCTTTCTTT.

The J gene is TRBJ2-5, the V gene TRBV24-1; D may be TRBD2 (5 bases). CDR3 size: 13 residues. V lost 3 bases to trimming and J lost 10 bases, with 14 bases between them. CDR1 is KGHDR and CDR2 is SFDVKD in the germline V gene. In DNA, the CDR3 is TGTGCCACCAGTGATCCTCCTGCGAGGGACCAGTACTTC. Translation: CATSDPPARDQYF.

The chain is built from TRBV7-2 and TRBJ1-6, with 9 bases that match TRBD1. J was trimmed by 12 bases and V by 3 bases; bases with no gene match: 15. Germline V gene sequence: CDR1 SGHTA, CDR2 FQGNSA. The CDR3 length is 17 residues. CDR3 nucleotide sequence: TGTGCCAGCAGCTTCCCCTCACAGCCGGGACAGGGTATACCCCTCCACTTT. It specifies CASSFPSQPGQGIPLHF.

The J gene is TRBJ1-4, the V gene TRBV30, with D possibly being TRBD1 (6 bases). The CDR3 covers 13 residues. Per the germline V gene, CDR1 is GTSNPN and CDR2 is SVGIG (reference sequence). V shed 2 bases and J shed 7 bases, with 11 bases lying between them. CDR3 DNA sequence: TGTGCCTGGAGTAGACAACAGGGTGAAAAACTGTTTTTT. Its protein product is CAWSRQQGEKLFF.

CDR3: CASSLGAPGSPLHF. Written as DNA, the CDR3 is TGTGCCAGCAGCTTAGGAGCCCCGGGGTCACCCCTCCACTTT. The chain has TRBV11-2 and TRBJ1-6; D remains unclear. The CDR3 is 14 residues long. Looked up from germline, CDR1 is SGHAT and CDR2 is FQNNGV. The V end lost 1 base, the J end lost 10 bases, and 11 bases lay between the germline ends.

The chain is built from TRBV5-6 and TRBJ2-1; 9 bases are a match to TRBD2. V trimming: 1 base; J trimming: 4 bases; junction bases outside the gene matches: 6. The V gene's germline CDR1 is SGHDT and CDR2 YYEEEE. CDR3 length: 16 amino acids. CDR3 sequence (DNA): TGTGCCAGCAGCTTGACTAACCTAGCGGGGTACAATGAGCAGTTCTTC. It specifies CASSLTNLAGYNEQFF.

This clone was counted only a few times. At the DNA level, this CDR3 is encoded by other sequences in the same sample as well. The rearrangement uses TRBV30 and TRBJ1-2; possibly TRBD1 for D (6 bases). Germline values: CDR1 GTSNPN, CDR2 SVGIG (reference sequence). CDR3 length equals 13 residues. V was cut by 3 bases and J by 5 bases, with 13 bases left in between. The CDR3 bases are TGTGCCTGGAGCGTACAGGGTGCTTATGGCTACACCTTC. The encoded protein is CAWSVQGAYGYTF.

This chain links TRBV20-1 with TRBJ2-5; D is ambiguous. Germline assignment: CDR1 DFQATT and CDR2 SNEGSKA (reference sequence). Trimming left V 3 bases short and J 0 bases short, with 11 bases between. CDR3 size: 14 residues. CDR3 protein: CSASTRRNQETQYF. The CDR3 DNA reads TGCAGTGCTAGTACTCGCCGTAACCAAGAGACCCAGTACTTC.

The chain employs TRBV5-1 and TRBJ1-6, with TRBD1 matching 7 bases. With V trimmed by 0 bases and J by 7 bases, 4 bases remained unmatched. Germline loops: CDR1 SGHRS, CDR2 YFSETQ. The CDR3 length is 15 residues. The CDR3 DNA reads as TGCGCCAGCAGCTTGGGGGGGACAGCGAATTCACCCCTCCACTTT. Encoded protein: CASSLGGTANSPLHF.

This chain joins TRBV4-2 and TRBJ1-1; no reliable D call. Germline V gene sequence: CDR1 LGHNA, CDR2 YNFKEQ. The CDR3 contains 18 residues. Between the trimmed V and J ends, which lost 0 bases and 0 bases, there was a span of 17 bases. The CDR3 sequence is CASSQDGLGRRLNTEAFF. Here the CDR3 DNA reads TGTGCCAGCAGCCAAGATGGATTGGGCAGGCGATTGAACACTGAAGCTTTCTTT.

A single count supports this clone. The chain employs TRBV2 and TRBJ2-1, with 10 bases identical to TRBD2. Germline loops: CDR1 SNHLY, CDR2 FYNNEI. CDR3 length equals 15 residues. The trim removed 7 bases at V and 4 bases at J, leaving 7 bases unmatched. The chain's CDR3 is CASMIAGGLYNEQFF. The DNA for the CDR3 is TGTGCCAGCATGATAGCGGGGGGACTATACAATGAGCAGTTCTTC.

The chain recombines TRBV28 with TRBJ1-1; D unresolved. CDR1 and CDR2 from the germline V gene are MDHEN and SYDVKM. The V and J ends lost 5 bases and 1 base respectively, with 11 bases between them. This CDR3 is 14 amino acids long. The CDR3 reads CASSPRPRNTEAFF. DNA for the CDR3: TGTGCCAGCAGTCCACGTCCCAGGAACACTGAAGCTTTCTTT. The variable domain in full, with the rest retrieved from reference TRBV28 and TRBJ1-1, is DVKVTQSSRYLVKRTGEKVFLECVQDMDHENMFWYRQDPGLGLRLIYFSYDVKMKEKGDIPEGYSVSREKKERFSLILESASTNQTSMYLCASSPRPRNTEAFFGQGTRLTVV.

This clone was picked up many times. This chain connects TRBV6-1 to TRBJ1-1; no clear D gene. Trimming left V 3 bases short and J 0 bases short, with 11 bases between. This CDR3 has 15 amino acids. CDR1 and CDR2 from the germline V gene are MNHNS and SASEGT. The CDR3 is CASSDGLNMNTEAFF. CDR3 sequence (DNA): TGTGCCAGCAGTGATGGACTAAATATGAACACTGAAGCTTTCTTT.